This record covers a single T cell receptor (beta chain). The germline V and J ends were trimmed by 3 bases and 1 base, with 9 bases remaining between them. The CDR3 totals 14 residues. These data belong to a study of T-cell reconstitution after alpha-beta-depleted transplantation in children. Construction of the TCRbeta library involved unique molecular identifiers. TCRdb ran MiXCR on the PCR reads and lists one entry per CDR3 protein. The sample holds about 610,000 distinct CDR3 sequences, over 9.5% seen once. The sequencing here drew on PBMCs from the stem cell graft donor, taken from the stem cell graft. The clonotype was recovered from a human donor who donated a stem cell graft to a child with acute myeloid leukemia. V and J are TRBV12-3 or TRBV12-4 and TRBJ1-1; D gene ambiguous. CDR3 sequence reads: CASSFGRGNTEAFF. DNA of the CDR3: TGTGCCAGCAGTTTCGGACGGGGGAACACTGAAGCTTTCTTT.